This T cell receptor (beta chain) was obtained from a study of blood T cell repertoires in COVID-19. Original data processing: Amplified reference gene primers provided the basis for estimating nucleated cell counts. Using immunoSEQ multiplex PCR, the repertoire was profiled, and TCRdb retains in-frame clones only, with some absent. V and J calls and clone size are copied from that table; D and trimming were computed from the DNA. The sample shows about 370,000 clones, approximately 90% of them seen only once. The age range of participants was 18 to 89 years, with residence in some 25 US areas. Two negative PCRs, clearance, or symptom resolution were required of recovered Cohort 3 donors. Germline CDR1 and CDR2: LNHDA and SQIVND (reference sequence). The CDR3 has 12 residues. V was pared by 9 bases and J by 2 bases, with 11 bases between.

The sequenced sample consisted of PBMCs or T cells enriched from blood (not recorded which). The TCR sequence derives from a man between 18 and 35 years old who had recovered from COVID-19. V and J are TRBV19 and TRBJ2-7, with D possibly being TRBD1 (6 bases). The CDR3 region is CASRDTTYEQYF. CDR3 bases: TGTGCCAGCCGGGACACCACCTACGAGCAGTACTTC.